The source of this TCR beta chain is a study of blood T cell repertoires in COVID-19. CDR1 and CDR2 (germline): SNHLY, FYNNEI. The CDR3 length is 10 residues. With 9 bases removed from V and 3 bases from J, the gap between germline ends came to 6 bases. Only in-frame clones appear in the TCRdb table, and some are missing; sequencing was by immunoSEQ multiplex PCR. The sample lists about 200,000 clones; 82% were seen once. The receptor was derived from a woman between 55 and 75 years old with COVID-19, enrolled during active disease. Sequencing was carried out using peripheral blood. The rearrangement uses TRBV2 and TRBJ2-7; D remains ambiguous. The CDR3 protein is CASTDYEQYF. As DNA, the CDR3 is TGTGCCAGTACAGACTACGAGCAGTACTTC.